This T cell receptor beta chain was identified during a study of blood T cell repertoires in COVID-19 (dated by TCRdb to 2018 to 2020). Study-wide context: Samples from collaborators originated in the United States, Italy and Spain and spanned both the acute and convalescent phases of COVID-19. The material from the prospective study consisted of cDNA or gDNA derived from T cells, B-cell-depleted T cells, or PBMCs. Subjects who had been exposed to COVID-19, were actively infected with it, or had recovered from it provided the deeply sampled blood TCRbeta repertoires that made up the dataset. HLA class I and class II types, where available, came from metadata supplied by the sample provider rather than from assay-based typing. A de-identified subject ID, COVID-19 status, age in years and sex were almost always included in the sample metadata. Samples came from the ongoing ImmuneRACE study (first 160 participants) plus 1,254 subjects from 6 global collaborators. The repertoires were released in a freely available public database intended as a resource for research on the immune response to SARS-CoV-2. The research as a whole found: The amount of clinical and demographic metadata varied by source and participant and was provided uncurated.

As concerns this clone: The antigen this receptor binds is unknown. The record has no base qualities; no much larger clone is one base away.

One collaborating source in Seattle enrolled patients during active infection and followed them longitudinally through the course of disease. Collaborating institutions collected whole blood in K2EDTA tubes following their own protocols. For TCRbeta analysis, collaborators shipped samples in one of three forms: frozen whole blood, isolated PBMCs, or DNA extracted from either of those sample types. TCRbeta CDR3 regions were amplified from genomic DNA by means of the immunoSEQ Assay, a bias-controlled multiplex PCR. As for the original processing: Within the assay, amplification of reference gene primers was used to estimate how many nucleated cells each sample contained. To quantify the absolute abundance of each unique TCRbeta CDR3 rearrangement, sequence reads were collapsed and filtered. For each sample, productive Simpson clonality was calculated as the square root of Simpson's diversity index across productive rearrangements. Drawn from immuneACCESS, this table holds only the in-frame rearrangements with V and J called that TCRdb kept. Clones are partly lost; checked studies trace under half to an unresolved V gene and leave the rest unexplained. The DNA gave D and trimming, while V, J and clone size come from that table. The sample yields roughly 170,000 clones; about four fifths were counted once. Around 8.1% of the sample goes to the ten largest clones.

The junction shows trimming of 5 bases on V and 3 bases on J, plus 20 bases between the germline ends. CDR1 is given as MNHEY and CDR2 as SMNVEV, both from the germline V gene (reference sequence). The cysteine opens and the phenylalanine closes a CDR3 of 16 amino acids. The DNA shown is the 48-base CDR3, in frame from base 1. The sequence came from a woman aged 55-69 years with COVID-19, enrolled during active disease. This sequence uses TRBV27 and TRBJ2-7; TRBD2 is possibly the D segment (6 matching bases). Sequences were obtained from peripheral blood. The sequence in DNA is TGTGCCAGCAGTAGAACCCCTAGCGACATACGCTACGAGCAGTACTTC. Its protein reads: CASSRTPSDIRYEQYF.